These 22 T cell receptor beta chains came from one sample sequenced in a study of cytomegalovirus exposure and HLA in healthy donors. Researchers ran the PCR with 60 Vbeta and 13 Jbeta primers. The table came from immunoSEQ multiplex PCR; TCRdb's copy has only in-frame clones and leaves some out. Of fewer than 150,000 clones listed, 75% to 90% are singletons. Sequencing was carried out using PBMCs. These receptor sequences come from a woman aged 25 to 45 in good health and CMV-seropositive.

This chain connects TRBV7-9 to TRBJ2-7; 11 nucleotides agree with TRBD2. The CDR3 runs to 15 residues. CDR1 SEHNR and CDR2 FQNEAQ come from the germline V gene (reference sequence). The ends lost 4 bases at V and 0 bases at J; junction bases unmatched: 2. The CDR3 loop reads CASSSLAGGSYEQYF. DNA of the CDR3: TGTGCCAGCAGCTCTCTAGCGGGGGGCTCCTACGAGCAGTACTTC.

The table lists this clone with a few counts. The genes are TRBV5-1 and TRBJ2-2; a weak D match, TRBD1 (6 bases). Germline CDR1 reads SGHRS; CDR2 reads YFSETQ. This CDR3 has 15 amino acids. V shed 0 bases and J shed 5 bases, with 11 bases lying between them. In nucleotides, the CDR3 is TGCGCCAGCAGCTTGGGGATGGGGGCGACCGGGGAGCTGTTTTTT. This translates into CASSLGMGATGELFF.

The gene calls are TRBV6-1 and TRBJ1-1; no clear D. Germline V gives CDR1 MNHNS, CDR2 SASEGT. This CDR3 contains 13 residues. V was trimmed by 6 bases and J by 0 bases, leaving 8 bases between them. The CDR3 region is CASRRVMNTEAFF. The CDR3 DNA reads as TGTGCCAGCAGACGGGTGATGAACACTGAAGCTTTCTTT.

The chain combines TRBV9 with TRBJ2-4, with TRBD1 identical over 8 bases. The CDR3 extends over 13 amino acids. Per the germline V gene, CDR1 is SGDLS and CDR2 is YYNGEE. Trimming removed 2 bases from V and 9 bases from J; junction bases left unmatched: 4. In DNA, the CDR3 is TGTGCCAGCAGCGTCCAGACAGGGGCCATTCAGTACTTC. Protein: CASSVQTGAIQYF. Looking up the rest from reference TRBV9 and TRBJ2-4 gives the full variable domain: DSGVTQTPKHLITATGQRVTLRCSPRSGDLSVYWYQQSLDQGLQFLIQYYNGEERAKGNILERFSAQQFPDLHSELNLSSLELGDSALYFCASSVQTGAIQYFGAGTRLSVL.

CDR3 amino acids: CASRISGGSHNEQFF. CDR3 nucleotides: TGTGCCAGCAGGATTAGCGGGGGCTCGCACAATGAGCAGTTCTTC. The genes are TRBV6-1 and TRBJ2-1; 9 nucleotides agree with TRBD2. CDR1 MNHNS and CDR2 SASEGT come from the germline V gene. The CDR3 runs to 15 residues. V was clipped by 6 bases and J by 5 bases; unmatched bases: 8.

This chain joins TRBV30 and TRBJ2-7; 9 bases are a match to TRBD1. CDR1 and CDR2 from the germline V gene are GTSNPN and SVGIG (reference sequence). The length of the CDR3 is 14 residues. J gave up 7 bases and V 0 bases, and 7 bases lay outside the gene matches. CDR3 DNA: TGTGCCTGGAGTGTTCTCACAGGGGGCAATGAGCAGTACTTC. It specifies CAWSVLTGGNEQYF.

This chain joins TRBV4-1 and TRBJ2-7; perhaps TRBD2 as D (6 bases). The CDR3 has 16 residues. CDR1 and CDR2 from the germline V gene are MGHRA and YSYEKL. Trimming pared 0 bases from V and 3 bases from J, leaving 15 bases between. The CDR3 protein is CASSQEEGLHLYEQYF. CDR3 nucleotides: TGCGCCAGCAGCCAAGAGGAGGGACTGCATCTCTACGAGCAGTACTTC.

The chain combines TRBV7-2 with TRBJ1-1; D not resolved. V lost 8 bases, J lost 2 bases, and 12 bases lay in between. CDR3 length equals 13 residues. From germline, CDR1 is SGHTA and CDR2 FQGNSA. The CDR3 is CASRPQVNTEAFF. The CDR3 region has the DNA TGTGCCAGCCGCCCCCAGGTTAACACTGAAGCTTTCTTT.

The gene calls are TRBV11-2 and TRBJ2-7; TRBD1 agrees at 7 bases. Germline lookup yields CDR1 SGHAT and CDR2 FQNNGV. This CDR3 region has 14 residues. V lost 3 bases, J lost 2 bases, and 4 bases stayed unmatched. The CDR3 loop is CASSFWDRPYEQYF. CDR3 nucleotide sequence: TGTGCCAGCAGCTTCTGGGACAGACCCTACGAGCAGTACTTC.

The chain links TRBV10-1 to TRBJ1-5; no clear D. Germline CDR1 is WNHNN and CDR2 is SYGVQD (reference sequence). V lost 2 bases, J lost 7 bases, and 15 bases lay in between. This CDR3 has 15 residues. Here the CDR3 DNA reads TGCGCCAGCAGTGAGCGGATTTTACTCAGGCAGCCCCAGCATTTT. This translates into CASSERILLRQPQHF.

As DNA, the CDR3 is TGTGCCAGCAGTCCAAGCCTACCGGGACTAAGAGAGCAGTACTTC. Amino acids: CASSPSLPGLREQYF. The V call is TRBV6-5, the J call TRBJ2-7; TRBD2 matches 7 bases. J was trimmed by 7 bases and V by 5 bases; bases with no gene match: 14. The CDR3 sequence is 15 residues long. Looked up from germline, CDR1 is MNHEY and CDR2 is SVGAGI.

This chain uses TRBV4-1 with TRBJ2-7, with 9 bases aligning to TRBD1. The CDR3 spans 17 residues. The germline CDR1 and CDR2 sequences are MGHRA and YSYEKL. V lost 3 bases and J lost 2; bases outside the gene matches: 11. DNA for the CDR3: TGCGCCAGCAGCCAGACTTGGGGACAGGGACAACCCTACGAGCAGTACTTC. Its translation: CASSQTWGQGQPYEQYF.

V is TRBV27 and J is TRBJ2-3, with TRBD1 as a possible D gene (6 bases). The CDR3 length is 16 residues. The V gene lost 2 bases and the J gene lost 5 bases, with 17 bases spanning the gap. The germline gives CDR1 MNHEY, CDR2 SMNVEV (reference sequence). CDR3 protein: CASSLTGPGVLDTQYF. The CDR3 bases are TGTGCCAGCAGTTTAACAGGACCAGGGGTATTAGATACGCAGTATTTT.

The V gene is TRBV27, the J gene TRBJ2-1; 8 positions agree with TRBD2. Germline V lookup: CDR1 MNHEY, CDR2 SMNVEV (reference sequence). J was trimmed by 3 bases and V by 10 bases; bases with no gene match: 11. This CDR3 contains 15 residues. CDR3 residues: CATQVTGGNYNEQFF. CDR3 DNA sequence: TGTGCCACCCAAGTTACGGGAGGGAACTACAATGAGCAGTTCTTC.

The CDR3 here is CASRPPEEPQHF. CDR3 in DNA: TGTGCCAGCAGGCCCCCTGAGGAGCCCCAGCATTTT. The rearrangement uses TRBV6-5 and TRBJ1-5; D is undetermined. V was trimmed by 6 bases and J by 8 bases, leaving 11 bases between them. Germline V gene lookup returns CDR1 MNHEY and CDR2 SVGAGI. CDR3 size: 12 residues.

The chain couples TRBV9 to TRBJ2-7, with a possible D match to TRBD1 (6 bases). The CDR3 has 13 residues. The V and J ends lost 2 bases and 6 bases respectively, with 12 bases between them. Germline values: CDR1 SGDLS, CDR2 YYNGEE. The CDR3 region is CASSVAMGAEQYF. CDR3 nucleotide sequence: TGTGCCAGCAGCGTGGCGATGGGGGCCGAGCAGTACTTC.

The chain links TRBV5-8 to TRBJ2-5; 7 nucleotides match TRBD1. CDR1 and CDR2 from the germline V gene are SGHTS and YDEGEE. The V and J ends lost 4 bases and 7 bases, in that order; junction bases with no gene match: 7. The CDR3 runs 13 residues. CDR3 region: CASSGTDKGTQYF. The CDR3 DNA sequence: TGTGCCAGCAGCGGGACAGACAAGGGGACCCAGTACTTC.

V gene TRBV30 combines with J gene TRBJ1-1, with 7 nucleotides matching TRBD1. Germline values: CDR1 GTSNPN, CDR2 SVGIG (reference sequence). V shed 1 base, J shed 11 bases, and the junction held 7 bases outside the gene matches. The CDR3 is 12 amino acids. The CDR3 loop is CAWSATGVEAFF. CDR3 bases: TGTGCCTGGAGTGCCACAGGGGTAGAGGCTTTCTTT.

This clone was picked up one time. The rearrangement uses TRBV2 and TRBJ2-7; no reliable D call. Germline lookup yields CDR1 SNHLY and CDR2 FYNNEI. V was shortened by 2 bases and J by 7 bases, with 6 bases between the two germline ends. The CDR3 loop spans 11 amino acids. The CDR3 region has the DNA TGTGCCAGCAGTGAAAGCCTGGAGCAGTACTTC. It translates to CASSESLEQYF.

The chain employs TRBV6-1 and TRBJ1-3; D possibly corresponds to TRBD1 (5 bases). Germline CDR1 and CDR2: MNHNS and SASEGT. The germline V and J ends were trimmed by 5 bases and 0 bases, with 11 bases remaining between them. The CDR3 is made up of 15 amino acids. The CDR3, as DNA: TGTGCCAGCAGTTTGGACAAGAGCTCTGGAAACACCATATATTTT. This encodes CASSLDKSSGNTIYF.

In its sample, this clone was seen once. The rearrangement links TRBV5-1 to TRBJ2-5; 9 nucleotides line up with TRBD1. Unmatched junction bases numbered 9, after V lost 4 bases and J lost 5 bases. Germline V CDR1 and CDR2: SGHRS, YFSETQ. This CDR3 is built from 15 residues. The CDR3 coding sequence is TGCGCCAGCAGCAAAACAGGGGGCGCGGAGGAGACCCAGTACTTC. The encoded protein is CASSKTGGAEETQYF. The full variable domain, rest sourced from reference TRBV5-1 and TRBJ2-5, is KAGVTQTPRYLIKTRGQQVTLSCSPISGHRSVSWYQQTPGQGLQFLFEYFSETQRNKGNFPGRFSGRQFSNSRSEMNVSTLELGDSALYLCASSKTGGAEETQYFGPGTRLLVL.

This clone is a singleton in its sample. The chain has TRBV19 and TRBJ2-7, with a tentative D call TRBD1 (6 bases). CDR1 LNHDA and CDR2 SQIVND come from the germline V gene (reference sequence). There are 17 residues in the CDR3. V lost 1 base to trimming and J lost 3 bases, with 19 bases between them. In nucleotides, the CDR3 is TGTGCCAGTAGTATAGGGTCGACAGGAACCTTTGGCTACGAGCAGTACTTC. Translated, it gives CASSIGSTGTFGYEQYF.